The 32 T cell receptor beta chains reported below all come from one sample, sequenced in a study of T cell responses to AZD1222 COVID-19 vaccine. Libraries were prepared by immunoSEQ multiplex PCR; TCRdb keeps only in-frame clonotypes and omits some of them. The sample has 110,000 to 150,000 clones; 90% to 95% are singletons. Sequenced material: peripheral blood, taken after recovery from COVID-19. These receptors all stem from an adult who had recovered from COVID-19.

V is TRBV3-1 (or the pseudogene TRBV3-2) and J is TRBJ1-4; 8 nucleotides agree with TRBD1. This CDR3 is built from 12 residues. Trimming at V came to 4 bases and at J to 13 bases, leaving 5 bases not matched to a gene. Germline CDR1 and CDR2: LGHDT and YNNKEL (reference sequence). The chain's CDR3 is CASSRYRGTLFF. The CDR3 DNA reads as TGTGCCAGCAGCCGCTACAGGGGGACACTGTTTTTT.

The chain joins TRBV7-6 to TRBJ1-4; possibly TRBD1 for D (6 bases). Germline CDR1 is SGHVS and CDR2 is FNYEAQ. The CDR3 is 14 residues long. Trimming stripped 1 base from V and 7 bases from J, with 10 bases between. The CDR3 loop reads CASSLGRGGEKLFF. CDR3 DNA sequence: TGTGCCAGCAGCTTAGGCAGGGGCGGTGAAAAACTGTTTTTT. Using reference TRBV7-6 and TRBJ1-4 for the parts outside the CDR3, the full variable domain is GAGVSQSPRYKVTKRGQDVALRCDPISGHVSLYWYRQALGQGPEFLTYFNYEAQQDKSGLPNDRFSAERPEGSISTLTIQRTEQRDSAMYRCASSLGRGGEKLFFGSGTQLSVL.

The J gene is TRBJ2-7, the V gene TRBV6-5; D is possibly TRBD1 (5 bases). This CDR3 has 16 residues. V was trimmed by 3 bases and J by 3 bases, leaving 18 bases between them. The germline CDR1 and CDR2 sequences are MNHEY and SVGAGI. In nucleotides, the CDR3 is TGTGCCAGCAGTTATAGGGGCCTCTGGCAGCGCTACGAGCAGTACTTC. Amino acids: CASSYRGLWQRYEQYF.

This sequence joins TRBV11-3 and TRBJ2-1, with TRBD2 matching over 7 bases. The CDR3 length is 16 residues. With V trimmed by 3 bases and J by 10 bases, 15 bases remained unmatched. Looked up from germline, CDR1 is SGHNT and CDR2 is YENEEA. In DNA form, the CDR3 reads TGTGCCAGCAGCTTTAAATGGGGGGGAGAAGTCAGAGAGCAGTTCTTC. It is translated as CASSFKWGGEVREQFF.

The chain combines TRBV5-4 with TRBJ2-7; D may be TRBD2 (6 bases). V was trimmed by 2 bases and J by 3 bases, leaving 9 bases between them. Germline-derived CDR1 and CDR2 are SGHNT and YYREEE (reference sequence). The CDR3 has 13 residues. The DNA for the CDR3 is TGTGCCAGCAGCTTCGGGAGTTTCTACGAGCAGTACTTC. Translation: CASSFGSFYEQYF.

The chain is built from TRBV7-2 and TRBJ2-3; D unresolved. From germline, CDR1 is SGHTA and CDR2 FQGNSA. The CDR3 sequence is 14 residues long. The V end was cut by 1 base, the J end by 4 bases, with 9 bases between. The CDR3 loop reads CASSLVGSSDTQYF. CDR3 nucleotides: TGTGCCAGCAGCTTAGTGGGGTCATCAGATACGCAGTATTTT. Filled out from reference TRBV7-2 and TRBJ2-3, the complete variable domain reads GAGVSQSPSNKVTEKGKDVELRCDPISGHTALYWYRQSLGQGLEFLIYFQGNSAPDKSGLPSDRFSAERTGGSVSTLTIQRTQQEDSAVYLCASSLVGSSDTQYFGPGTRLTVL.

CDR3 DNA sequence: TGTGCCAGCAGTTTCCTTGGGACAGATACGCAGTATTTT. It is translated as CASSFLGTDTQYF. This chain connects TRBV27 to TRBJ2-3, with unresolved D. The V gene's germline CDR1 is MNHEY and CDR2 SMNVEV (reference sequence). The ends were cut back, 3 bases at V and 3 bases at J, with 7 bases in the middle. The CDR3 totals 13 residues.

CDR3 DNA: TGTGCCAGCAGTTTATTGGGACGGCTCTCTGGGGCCAACGTCCTGACTTTC. This gives the protein CASSLLGRLSGANVLTF. The rearrangement joins TRBV27 to TRBJ2-6; D might be TRBD1 or TRBD2, each matching 5 bases. Germline assignment: CDR1 MNHEY and CDR2 SMNVEV (reference sequence). The CDR3 is 17 amino acids. V gave up 1 base and J gave up 0 bases, with 10 bases separating them.

This clone was counted only a few times. The chain employs TRBV29-1 and TRBJ1-1; D might be TRBD1 (5 bases). The V end was cut by 6 bases, the J end by 6 bases, with 20 bases between. CDR3 length equals 14 residues. Germline V gene data show CDR1 as SQVTM and CDR2 as ANQGSEA. The CDR3 loop is CSVPRQVKGAEAFF. Here the CDR3 DNA reads TGCAGCGTGCCTCGGCAGGTCAAAGGGGCTGAAGCTTTCTTT. Filled out from reference TRBV29-1 and TRBJ1-1, the complete variable domain reads SAVISQKPSRDICQRGTSLTIQCQVDSQVTMMFWYRQQPGQSLTLIATANQGSEATYESGFVIDKFPISRPNLTFSTLTVSNMSPEDSSIYLCSVPRQVKGAEAFFGQGTRLTVV.

The J gene is TRBJ1-5, the V gene TRBV18, with D unclear. Trimming pared 3 bases from V and 0 bases from J, leaving 15 bases between. The CDR3 covers 17 residues. CDR1 is KGHSH and CDR2 is LQKENI in the germline V gene. CDR3 amino acids: CASSPFEGSYSNQPQHF. In nucleotides, the CDR3 is TGTGCCAGCTCACCCTTCGAAGGATCCTATAGCAATCAGCCCCAGCATTTT.

The V gene is TRBV2, the J gene TRBJ2-1; 10 bases are a match to TRBD2. The ends lost 7 bases at V and 0 bases at J; junction bases unmatched: 30. Germline-derived CDR1 and CDR2 are SNHLY and FYNNEI. The CDR3 totals 24 residues. Written as DNA, the CDR3 is TGTGCCAGCATCGAGGGGTGGGCAGGGGGCACAGCTAGCGGGAGTGAAAGCTCCTACAATGAGCAGTTCTTC. Translation: CASIEGWAGGTASGSESSYNEQFF.

This chain uses TRBV7-9 with TRBJ2-1; 7 bases map to TRBD1. This CDR3 has 12 amino acids. V gave up 1 base and J gave up 10 bases; unmatched junction bases: 1. Germline V gene data show CDR1 as SEHNR and CDR2 as FQNEAQ (reference sequence). The CDR3 loop is CASSLEDREQFF. The CDR3 DNA is TGTGCCAGCAGCTTAGAGGACAGGGAGCAGTTCTTC.

The V and J genes are TRBV15 and TRBJ1-1; TRBD1 matches 8 bases. This CDR3 region has 16 residues. The V and J ends lost 0 bases and 4 bases, in that order; junction bases with no gene match: 7. The V gene's germline CDR1 is LNHNV and CDR2 YYDKDF (reference sequence). The CDR3 loop is CATSRDEVGQVTEAFF. The CDR3 DNA reads TGTGCCACCAGCAGAGATGAGGTGGGACAGGTCACTGAAGCTTTCTTT.

The V and J genes are TRBV7-9 and TRBJ1-6, with D possibly TRBD1 on 6 matching bases. V was trimmed by 5 bases and J by 6 bases, leaving 8 bases between them. The CDR3 totals 13 residues. Germline V CDR1 and CDR2: SEHNR, FQNEAQ (reference sequence). CDR3 sequence (DNA): TGTGCCAGCAGCCAACAGGGTAATTCACCCCTCCACTTT. Protein product: CASSQQGNSPLHF. Variable domain in full (rest from reference TRBV7-9 and TRBJ1-6): DTGVSQNPRHKITKRGQNVTFRCDPISEHNRLYWYRQTLGQGPEFLTYFQNEAQLEKSRLLSDRFSAERPKGSFSTLEIQRTEQGDSAMYLCASSQQGNSPLHFGNGTRLTVT.

The chain links TRBV12-3 or TRBV12-4 to TRBJ2-7, with unresolved D. Trimming removed 5 bases at V and 4 bases at J, with 6 bases between. This CDR3 spans 11 amino acids. The CDR3 region is CASSAMYEQYF. CDR3 DNA sequence: TGTGCCAGCAGTGCCATGTACGAGCAGTACTTC.

This chain links TRBV19 with TRBJ1-1; TRBD1 is a possible D gene (5 bases). This CDR3 has 14 residues. Per the germline V gene, CDR1 is LNHDA and CDR2 is SQIVND (reference sequence). The germline V and J ends were trimmed by 7 bases and 4 bases, with 16 bases remaining between them. For the CDR3, the DNA is TGTGCCAGTACCTTGACAGATGGGCTCACTGAAGCTTTCTTT. Amino acid sequence: CASTLTDGLTEAFF.

This chain links TRBV11-2 with TRBJ2-3, with D perhaps TRBD2 (5 bases). CDR1 and CDR2 (germline): SGHAT, FQNNGV. This CDR3 has 14 residues. The V gene lost 5 bases and the J gene lost 0 bases, with 9 bases spanning the gap. The CDR3 protein is CASSPRVSTDTQYF. In nucleotides, the CDR3 is TGTGCCAGCAGCCCGCGGGTTAGCACAGATACGCAGTATTTT. Using reference TRBV11-2 and TRBJ2-3 for the parts outside the CDR3, the full variable domain is EAGVAQSPRYKIIEKRQSVAFWCNPISGHATLYWYQQILGQGPKLLIQFQNNGVVDDSQLPKDRFSAERLKGVDSTLKIQPAKLEDSAVYLCASSPRVSTDTQYFGPGTRLTVL.

The CDR3 sequence: CASSPGQRYNEQFF. In nucleotides, the CDR3 is TGTGCCAGCAGTCCCGGACAAAGATACAATGAGCAGTTCTTC. J is TRBJ2-1 and V is TRBV7-3; the D gene is possibly TRBD1 (5 bases). V shed 6 bases and J shed 4 bases, with 13 bases lying between them. Germline V gene data show CDR1 as SGHTA and CDR2 as FQGTGA. This CDR3 is 14 amino acids long.

This sequence joins TRBV28 and TRBJ1-2; tentatively, D is TRBD1 (5 bases). This CDR3 spans 15 amino acids. Trimming took 0 bases from V and 6 from J, leaving 14 bases between them. Germline lookup yields CDR1 MDHEN and CDR2 SYDVKM. CDR3 DNA sequence: TGTGCCAGCAGTTTATGGCAAGAGGGGATACATGGCTACACCTTC. It codes for CASSLWQEGIHGYTF.

The gene calls are TRBV5-1 and TRBJ2-1; 10 bases are shared with TRBD2. V lost 5 bases, J lost 4 bases, and 9 bases stayed unmatched. CDR1 is SGHRS and CDR2 is YFSETQ in the germline V gene. The CDR3 has 16 amino acids. The CDR3: CASSYSGRTKYNEQFF. The CDR3 DNA reads TGCGCCAGCAGTTATAGCGGGAGGACGAAATACAATGAGCAGTTCTTC.

This chain links TRBV19 with TRBJ1-1, with D uncertain. The CDR3 length is 12 residues. V was pared by 3 bases and J by 5 bases, with 7 bases between. Looked up from germline, CDR1 is LNHDA and CDR2 is SQIVND (reference sequence). The CDR3 reads CASSMRTTEAFF. The CDR3 DNA follows: TGTGCCAGTAGTATGAGAACAACTGAAGCTTTCTTT.

This clone was found once. This CDR3 reads CASGPTLSTGPPYEQYF. In nucleotides, the CDR3 is TGTGCTAGTGGTCCCACACTCTCCACAGGGCCCCCCTACGAGCAGTACTTC. This chain joins TRBV12-5 and TRBJ2-7; D perhaps matches TRBD1 (6 bases). Looked up from germline, CDR1 is LGHNT and CDR2 is FRNRAP. Trimming shortened V by 5 bases and J by 2 bases, and 22 bases separated the two germline ends. This CDR3 contains 17 residues.

The chain joins TRBV7-3 to TRBJ2-5, with D maybe TRBD2 (5 bases). CDR1 is SGHTA and CDR2 is FQGTGA in the germline V gene. The CDR3 totals 15 residues. V shed 2 bases and J shed 5 bases, with 15 bases lying between them. In nucleotides, the CDR3 is TGTGCCAGCAGCTTATCCAGCGGTAGGCGGGAGACCCAGTACTTC. It specifies CASSLSSGRRETQYF.

DNA for the CDR3: TGTGCCAGCAGCGGGGGACTGGATGGCTACACCTTC. This gives the protein CASSGGLDGYTF. The gene calls are TRBV28 and TRBJ1-2; D may be TRBD1 (5 bases). V lost 6 bases and J 6 bases, leaving 11 bases between the germline ends. The length of the CDR3 is 12 residues. CDR1 and CDR2 from the germline V gene are MDHEN and SYDVKM.

The gene calls are TRBV20-1 and TRBJ1-3; the D gene is possibly TRBD1 (5 bases). Germline V gives CDR1 DFQATT, CDR2 SNEGSKA (reference sequence). Trimming took off 3 bases at V and 0 bases at J, with 12 bases between the two ends. The CDR3 is made up of 15 amino acids. This CDR3 reads CSASLAGLSGNTIYF. Written as DNA, the CDR3 is TGCAGTGCTAGTCTCGCAGGGCTCTCTGGAAACACCATATATTTT.

The chain joins TRBV7-9 to TRBJ2-5; a possible D gene is TRBD1 (5 bases). The V gene's germline CDR1 is SEHNR and CDR2 FQNEAQ (reference sequence). V lost 5 bases, J lost 1 base, and 8 bases lay in between. The CDR3 loop spans 13 amino acids. CDR3: CASSLGAQETQYF. CDR3 bases: TGTGCCAGCAGCCTAGGGGCCCAAGAGACCCAGTACTTC.

This chain joins TRBV10-3 and TRBJ2-7; 11 bases agree with TRBD2. V lost 6 bases to trimming and J lost 3 bases; unmatched junction nucleotides: 7. Germline V gives CDR1 ENHRY, CDR2 SYGVKD. This CDR3 comprises 15 residues. CDR3 protein: CAIRPGTSGDYEQYF. The CDR3 DNA reads as TGTGCCATCAGACCCGGGACTAGCGGTGACTACGAGCAGTACTTC.

The chain has TRBV30 and TRBJ1-1; TRBD1 matches 8 bases. CDR1 is GTSNPN, CDR2 SVGIG, per germline (reference sequence). With 4 bases clipped from V and 7 bases from J, the junction kept 8 bases outside the gene matches. CDR3 length equals 13 residues. CDR3 protein: CAWTGQGNREAFF. CDR3 nucleotides: TGTGCCTGGACCGGACAGGGTAATCGTGAAGCTTTCTTT.

The chain is built from TRBV27 and TRBJ1-2; D unresolved. V was pared by 5 bases and J by 8 bases, with 6 bases between. Germline lookup yields CDR1 MNHEY and CDR2 SMNVEV (reference sequence). The CDR3 sequence is 10 residues long. CDR3 sequence: CASSVDGYTF. As DNA, the CDR3 is TGTGCCAGCAGTGTCGACGGCTACACCTTC.

The chain uses TRBV3-1 (or the pseudogene TRBV3-2) and TRBJ1-2; D gene unclear. Trimming shortened V by 0 bases and J by 5 bases, and 10 bases separated the two germline ends. This CDR3 spans 14 amino acids. Germline CDR1 and CDR2: LGHDT and YNNKEL (reference sequence). The CDR3 nucleotides are TGTGCCAGCAGCCAAGATCTACGGGGATATGGCTACACCTTC. Amino acid sequence: CASSQDLRGYGYTF.

V gene TRBV19 combines with J gene TRBJ1-5, with TRBD1 matching 7 bases. This CDR3 spans 14 amino acids. The V gene end was trimmed by 6 bases and the J gene end by 4 bases; junction bases not matched to a gene: 6. The germline gives CDR1 LNHDA, CDR2 SQIVND (reference sequence). Here the CDR3 DNA reads TGTGCCAGTAGCCCCGGACAGGCGAATCAGCCCCAGCATTTT. It is translated as CASSPGQANQPQHF.

The chain recombines TRBV28 with TRBJ2-7; D might be TRBD2 (5 bases). The ends were cut back, 6 bases at V and 7 bases at J, with 22 bases in the middle. Per the germline V gene, CDR1 is MDHEN and CDR2 is SYDVKM. The CDR3 loop spans 15 amino acids. The CDR3 here is CASRDGRLLSGEQYF. CDR3 sequence (DNA): TGTGCCAGCAGAGACGGAAGACTGCTGTCGGGGGAGCAGTACTTC.